This T cell receptor (beta chain) was recovered during a study of CD8 T cells in Susac syndrome (dated by TCRdb to between 2017 and 2020). Regarding the study in general: The study used repertoire sequencing to test whether antigen drove CD8+ T cell activation and differentiation in Susac syndrome.

High-throughput TCR beta sequencing profiled peripheral blood CD8+ and CD4+ T cells from healthy donors, Susac syndrome patients and multiple sclerosis patients. Healthy donors were age- and sex-matched controls. Bulk CD8+ and CD4+ T cells were purified magnetically by negative isolation, whereas CD8+ TEMRA cells were enriched by FACS. Blood was collected in EDTA tubes and processed within 24 hours, with PBMCs isolated through density gradient centrifugation. PBMCs intended for TCR sequencing were frozen in liquid nitrogen and were later thawed in a 37 degrees C water bath. The sorted or isolated CD4+, CD8+ and CD8+ TEMRA cells reached a purity of at least 90%. To note about this clonotype: There is no known antigen for this receptor. One base away there is no much larger clone; base qualities are not given.

Summary of the overall study and its limitations: The number of individuals in the TCR sequencing and HLA analysis was recognized as being relatively small.

RNA was extracted using the RNeasy kit, and roughly 0.45 to 1 microgram was reverse transcribed with random hexamers. The immunoSEQ multiplex PCR assay, which covers 54 Vbeta and 13 Jbeta segments, was used to amplify TCR beta CDR3 regions. PCR amplification bias was corrected by using a synthetic template baseline for primer optimization and computational correction. Turning to the authors' computational methods: Reads were annotated to V, D and J genes according to IMGT and were analyzed with immunoSEQ Analyzer, with only productive sequences retained. To calculate clonality, Shannon entropy was normalized by log2 of the number of productive unique sequences and then subtracted from one. For each patient and control, public and private clones were evaluated within the 100 most prevalent clones. Clones were defined as Susac-specific if absent from the healthy and MS cohorts, from roughly 1,100 published viral clones and from other ImmuneACCESS disease sequences. TCRdb reworked the public reads: Q25 trimming with fastp, MiXCR clone assembly, productive beta chains retained. CDR3 protein sequences are deduplicated, and each keeps its most common genes and DNA. The V and J calls here are based on TCRdb, not the publication. For this sample the table gives 150,000 to 200,000 distinct CDR3 sequences, of which approximately 94% were detected only once. The top ten clonotypes cover approximately 0.1% of the sample.

The CDR3 covers 19 residues, taking in both the cysteine and the phenylalanine. Only CDR3 DNA remains: 57 bases, in frame from the first base. Taken from the germline V gene (reference sequence), the CDR1 and CDR2 loops are MNHEY and SMNVEV. V sheds 3 bases and J sheds 0 bases, leaving 18 bases between their ends. Specimen: CD4+ T cells from PBMCs. This clonotype originated in a human donor in good health. The sequence is built from TRBV27 and TRBJ2-6, with the D gene call left open. The bases read TGTGCCAGCAGTTTCCTGCCAGCATGGTTAGACTCTGGGGCCAACGTCCTGACTTTC. This codes for CASSFLPAWLDSGANVLTF.